These 26 T cell receptor beta chains came from one sample sequenced in a study of shared clonotypes between healthy human individuals. This table comes from immunoSEQ multiplex PCR, and its TCRdb copy is limited to in-frame clones, with some not included. Among over a million clones listed, around 76% were seen once. The specimen was memory CD4+ T cells sorted from blood. Sample subset: CD45RA-negative fraction. Receptor source: a man younger than 35 in good health.

This clone was counted a single time. The chain recombines TRBV5-1 with TRBJ2-2; 12 bases line up with TRBD1. CDR1 is SGHRS, CDR2 YFSETQ, per germline. After removal of 0 bases from V and 8 bases from J, the junction contained 8 bases not matched to a gene. This CDR3 comprises 17 residues. The CDR3 region is CASSLDPSGQGAGELFF. The CDR3 bases are TGCGCCAGCAGCTTGGATCCCTCGGGACAGGGGGCGGGGGAGCTGTTTTTT.

The chain recombines TRBV6-1 with TRBJ1-2, with TRBD1 as a possible D gene (5 bases). Trimming stripped 5 bases from V and 2 bases from J, with 15 bases between. CDR1 and CDR2 (germline): MNHNS, SASEGT. The CDR3 runs 15 residues. CDR3 in amino acids: CASSLRDGGNYGYTF. The DNA for the CDR3 is TGTGCCAGCAGTCTTCGCGACGGGGGAAACTATGGCTACACCTTC.

The chain couples TRBV14 to TRBJ1-5, with D maybe TRBD1 (6 bases). Trimming took 4 bases from V and 4 from J, leaving 20 bases between them. Germline CDR1 SGHDN, CDR2 FVKESK. The CDR3 runs to 17 residues. Here the CDR3 reads CASSLTQPGAGNQPQHF. The CDR3 DNA is TGTGCCAGCAGCCTCACACAACCAGGGGCAGGGAATCAGCCCCAGCATTTT.

V usage is TRBV4-3 and J usage is TRBJ2-2; D uncertain. Trimming took 1 base from V and 4 from J, leaving 10 bases between them. Germline loops: CDR1 LGHNA, CDR2 YSLEER. The CDR3 sequence is 15 residues long. CDR3 in amino acids: CASSQGHLITGELFF. CDR3 nucleotide sequence: TGCGCCAGCAGCCAAGGACATCTAATCACCGGGGAGCTGTTTTTT.

The V call is TRBV19, the J call TRBJ1-3; D is undetermined. Trimming cost V 5 bases and J 4 bases, with 9 bases left between them. Germline V gene sequence: CDR1 LNHDA, CDR2 SQIVND (reference sequence). This CDR3 has 13 amino acids. The CDR3: CASSSQFGNTIYF. DNA for the CDR3: TGTGCCAGTAGTTCTCAGTTCGGAAACACCATATATTTT.

J is TRBJ1-1 and V is TRBV6-6; 8 positions agree with TRBD1. This CDR3 has 13 residues. Germline V CDR1 and CDR2: MNHNY, SVGAGI (reference sequence). V shed 4 bases and J 5 bases; nucleotides not matched to a gene: 3. CDR3: CASSFQGATEAFF. DNA of the CDR3: TGTGCCAGCAGTTTTCAGGGGGCTACTGAAGCTTTCTTT.

The chain joins TRBV7-9 to TRBJ2-1; 9 nucleotides line up with TRBD2. The V and J ends lost 4 bases and 2 bases, in that order; junction bases with no gene match: 0. From germline, CDR1 is SEHNR and CDR2 FQNEAQ (reference sequence). The CDR3 spans 14 residues. CDR3 in DNA: TGTGCCAGCAGCTCTAGCGGGACCTACAATGAGCAGTTCTTC. This gives the protein CASSSSGTYNEQFF.

This sequence joins TRBV10-3 and TRBJ1-4; TRBD1 agrees at 9 bases. CDR1 and CDR2 from the germline V gene are ENHRY and SYGVKD. V shed 5 bases, J shed 7 bases, and the junction held 2 bases outside the gene matches. This CDR3 is 13 amino acids long. The CDR3 DNA follows: TGTGCCATCAGTACAGGGGGCGGTGAAAAACTGTTTTTT. Its protein is CAISTGGGEKLFF.

V and J are TRBV6-5 and TRBJ2-3, with 11 bases lining up with TRBD2. CDR1 MNHEY and CDR2 SVGAGI come from the germline V gene. The CDR3 is made up of 15 amino acids. The trim removed 6 bases at V and 4 bases at J, leaving 6 bases unmatched. Written as DNA, the CDR3 is TGTGCCAGCAGCCATATAGCGGGAGGGCCAGATACGCAGTATTTT. It translates to CASSHIAGGPDTQYF.

The chain has TRBV4-1 and TRBJ2-1; maybe TRBD2 (5 bases). Germline assignment: CDR1 MGHRA and CDR2 YSYEKL. V was trimmed by 3 bases and J by 6 bases, leaving 12 bases between them. This CDR3 region has 14 residues. The CDR3 sequence is CASSQTLLGNEQFF. The CDR3 DNA follows: TGCGCCAGCAGCCAGACTTTACTAGGCAATGAGCAGTTCTTC.

The J gene is TRBJ1-1, the V gene TRBV7-3; the match to TRBD1 covers 7 bases. The CDR3 is made up of 13 amino acids. V trimming: 5 bases; J trimming: 4 bases; junction bases outside the gene matches: 4. Germline CDR1 and CDR2: SGHTA and FQGTGA. The CDR3 is CASSDPGGTEAFF. The CDR3, as DNA: TGTGCCAGCAGCGACCCAGGGGGCACTGAAGCTTTCTTT.

The V and J genes are TRBV5-6 and TRBJ2-2; 9 bases are a match to TRBD1. Germline V gene sequence: CDR1 SGHDT, CDR2 YYEEEE. Losses at the gene ends were 5 bases for V and 3 bases for J; bases not matched to a gene: 2. The CDR3 loop spans 14 amino acids. CDR3: CASRRTGDTGELFF. The CDR3 DNA sequence: TGTGCCAGCAGAAGGACAGGGGACACCGGGGAGCTGTTTTTT. Full variable domain (outside the CDR3, taken from reference TRBV5-6 and TRBJ2-2): DAGVTQSPTHLIKTRGQQVTLRCSPKSGHDTVSWYQQALGQGPQFIFQYYEEEERQRGNFPDRFSGHQFPNYSSELNVNALLLGDSALYLCASRRTGDTGELFFGEGSRLTVL.

A word on this clone: In the same sample, other DNA sequences code for this CDR3. The chain has TRBV6-6 and TRBJ1-2; TRBD1 agrees at 7 bases. The length of the CDR3 is 14 residues. V was pared by 2 bases and J by 1 base, with 1 base of the junction left unmatched. Germline V gives CDR1 MNHNY, CDR2 SVGAGI (reference sequence). CDR3 DNA: TGTGCCAGCAGTTACGCAGGGGGTAACTATGGCTACACCTTC. This sequence encodes CASSYAGGNYGYTF.

The chain uses TRBV30 and TRBJ1-1; 7 positions match TRBD1. CDR1 is GTSNPN, CDR2 SVGIG, per germline (reference sequence). The CDR3 totals 13 residues. V dropped 7 bases and J dropped 5; count of bases not matched to a gene: 10. The CDR3 nucleotides read TGTGCCTCCGCAGGGGGGGAATGGACTGAAGCTTTCTTT. As protein: CASAGGEWTEAFF.

This chain uses TRBV5-1 with TRBJ2-1; TRBD2 aligns across 7 bases. J lost 9 bases, V lost 0 bases, and 3 bases had no gene match. There are 13 residues in the CDR3. The germline V gene has CDR1 SGHRS and CDR2 YFSETQ. CDR3 nucleotide sequence: TGCGCCAGCAGCTTGGCGGGGGGTACTGAGCAGTTCTTC. Its protein is CASSLAGGTEQFF.

This clone came up many times. This sequence joins TRBV9 and TRBJ2-3, with 9 bases lining up with TRBD2. Germline trimming cut 3 bases from V and 6 bases from J; bases unmatched to any gene: 8. From germline, CDR1 is SGDLS and CDR2 YYNGEE. The CDR3 covers 15 residues. In nucleotides, the CDR3 is TGTGCCAGCAGCGAATTTAGCGGGAGAGGCGATACGCAGTATTTT. As protein: CASSEFSGRGDTQYF.

The chain joins TRBV4-1 to TRBJ2-1; perhaps TRBD2 as D (6 bases). CDR3 length: 16 residues. Between the trimmed V and J ends, which lost 3 bases and 7 bases, there was a span of 19 bases. CDR1 is MGHRA and CDR2 is YSYEKL in the germline V gene. This chain's CDR3 is CASSHARDWRRNEQFF. The CDR3 DNA reads TGCGCCAGCAGCCATGCCCGGGACTGGCGCCGGAATGAGCAGTTCTTC.

Ten or more counts support this clone. This CDR3 is also generated by other DNA sequences in the sample. The chain links TRBV19 to TRBJ1-3, with D possibly being TRBD1 (5 bases). The CDR3 contains 16 residues. Trimming pared 3 bases from V and 0 bases from J, leaving 12 bases between. Germline V gene sequence: CDR1 LNHDA, CDR2 SQIVND (reference sequence). The CDR3 DNA reads TGTGCCAGTAGTATCCCTTACAGGTCCTCTGGAAACACCATATATTTT. Translated: CASSIPYRSSGNTIYF.

The chain combines TRBV6-5 with TRBJ2-2, with 7 bases lining up with TRBD1. The V gene's germline CDR1 is MNHEY and CDR2 SVGAGI. V was pared by 8 bases and J by 6 bases, with 12 bases of the junction left unmatched. This CDR3 contains 15 residues. The CDR3 sequence is CASRYDRAWPGELFF. For the CDR3, the DNA is TGTGCCAGCCGCTATGACAGGGCTTGGCCCGGGGAGCTGTTTTTT.

The V call is TRBV7-9, the J call TRBJ2-7; TRBD1 or TRBD2 may be the D gene (5 bases each). Trimming shortened V by 5 bases and J by 6 bases, and 14 bases separated the two germline ends. Germline values: CDR1 SEHNR, CDR2 FQNEAQ (reference sequence). The CDR3 runs to 13 residues. Here the CDR3 DNA reads TGTGCCAGCAGCCCCGGGGCCTGGCTCGAGCAGTACTTC. Its translation is CASSPGAWLEQYF.

The gene calls are TRBV5-1 and TRBJ2-2; D unclear. The CDR3 sequence is 13 residues long. CDR1 and CDR2 from the germline V gene are SGHRS and YFSETQ. Between the trimmed V and J ends, which lost 0 bases and 6 bases, there was a span of 6 bases. The CDR3 DNA reads as TGCGCCAGCAGCTTGGCCGAGTCCGGGGAGCTGTTTTTT. Translation gives CASSLAESGELFF.

The V call is TRBV7-2, the J call TRBJ2-5, with 8 bases identical to TRBD1. CDR1 and CDR2 from the germline V gene are SGHTA and FQGNSA. The V and J ends lost 5 bases and 4 bases, in that order; junction bases with no gene match: 3. The CDR3 loop spans 13 amino acids. As DNA, the CDR3 is TGTGCCAGCAGCCGGGGACAGGTAGAGACCCAGTACTTC. It is translated as CASSRGQVETQYF.

This clone was observed many times. The J gene is TRBJ2-2, the V gene TRBV10-3; 7 bases match TRBD2. CDR1 and CDR2 from the germline V gene are ENHRY and SYGVKD. J was trimmed by 3 bases and V by 7 bases; bases with no gene match: 5. This CDR3 contains 14 residues. The CDR3 DNA sequence: TGTGCCATCACGGCGGGAGATTACACCGGGGAGCTGTTTTTT. It specifies CAITAGDYTGELFF.

The J gene is TRBJ1-1, the V gene TRBV12-1; the D call in the table, TRBD1, was not verified against the DNA. TRBV12-1 is classified as a pseudogene. This CDR3 has 16 residues. The CDR3 coding sequence is TGTGCCAGCAGCAGAAAACAGGGGAGTTCGAACACTGAAGCTTTCTTT. This gives the protein CASSRKQGSSNTEAFF.

This clone was observed a few times. The chain links TRBV19 to TRBJ2-7, with D uncertain. V was trimmed by 2 bases and J by 4 bases, leaving 15 bases between them. CDR3 length: 15 amino acids. Germline CDR1 LNHDA, CDR2 SQIVND (reference sequence). This CDR3 is CASSISDHPGYEQYF. The CDR3 DNA sequence: TGTGCCAGTAGTATAAGCGACCACCCCGGGTACGAGCAGTACTTC.

The V call is TRBV28, the J call TRBJ1-5; a possible D gene is TRBD1 (5 bases). V lost 3 bases to trimming and J lost 2 bases, with 14 bases between them. This CDR3 is 16 amino acids long. The germline V gene encodes CDR1 MDHEN and CDR2 SYDVKM. The CDR3 loop reads CASSFQTPGGNQPQHF. CDR3 coding DNA: TGTGCCAGCAGTTTCCAAACCCCGGGGGGCAATCAGCCCCAGCATTTT.